This T cell receptor beta chain came from a study of cytomegalovirus exposure and HLA in healthy donors. Study-wide results and caveats: As a later analysis revealed, most CMV-associated TCR beta chains appeared HLA-restricted.

With regard to this clone: The antigen is not known.

The PCR used 60 Vbeta and 13 Jbeta primers. TCRdb's copy holds only in-frame clones and misses some; the assay was immunoSEQ multiplex PCR. The data show under 200,000 clones, with around 68% seen just once and approximately 1.5% held by the top ten. CDR1 and CDR2 (germline): SGHNT, YYREEE (reference sequence). V was pared by 3 bases and J by 1 base, with 16 bases between. The CDR3 is made up of 16 amino acids. The TCR originated in a man aged 45-65 years in good health and CMV-seronegative. The chain is built from TRBV5-4 and TRBJ2-5; possibly TRBD2 for D (6 bases). Material for sequencing was PBMCs. This CDR3 reads CASSSEAGGRQETQYF. The CDR3, as DNA: TGTGCCAGCAGCTCCGAGGCCGGGGGACGCCAAGAGACCCAGTACTTC.